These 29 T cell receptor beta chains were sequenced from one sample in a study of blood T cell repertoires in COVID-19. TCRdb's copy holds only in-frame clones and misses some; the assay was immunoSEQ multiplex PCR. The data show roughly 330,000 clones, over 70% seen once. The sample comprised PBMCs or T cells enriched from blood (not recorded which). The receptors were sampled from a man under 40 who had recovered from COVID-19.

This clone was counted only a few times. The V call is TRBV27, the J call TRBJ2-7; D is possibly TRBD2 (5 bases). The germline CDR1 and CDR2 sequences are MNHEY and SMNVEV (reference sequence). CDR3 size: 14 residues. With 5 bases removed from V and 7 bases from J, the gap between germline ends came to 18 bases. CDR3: CASSPPREPEEQYF. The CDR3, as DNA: TGTGCCAGCAGTCCCCCCCGGGAACCCGAGGAGCAGTACTTC.

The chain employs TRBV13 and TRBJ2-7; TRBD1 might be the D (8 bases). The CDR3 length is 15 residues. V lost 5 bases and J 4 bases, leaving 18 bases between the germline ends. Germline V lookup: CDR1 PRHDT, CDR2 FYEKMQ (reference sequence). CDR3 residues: CASSNQGARGYEQYF. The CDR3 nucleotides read TGTGCCAGCAGCAACCAGGGGGCGCGGGGGTACGAGCAGTACTTC.

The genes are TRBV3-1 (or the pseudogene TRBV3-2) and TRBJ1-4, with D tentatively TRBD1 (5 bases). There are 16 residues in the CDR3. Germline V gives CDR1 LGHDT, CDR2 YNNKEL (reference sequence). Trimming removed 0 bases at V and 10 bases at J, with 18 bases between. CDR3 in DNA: TGTGCCAGCAGCCAAGATTGGGGCGGCCGGGCGGTAAAACTGTTTTTT. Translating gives CASSQDWGGRAVKLFF.

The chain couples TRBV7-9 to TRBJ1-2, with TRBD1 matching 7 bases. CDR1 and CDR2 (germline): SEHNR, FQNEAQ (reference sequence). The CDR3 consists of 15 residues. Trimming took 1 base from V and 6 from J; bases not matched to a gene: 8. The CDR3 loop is CASSLGGAQGNGYTF. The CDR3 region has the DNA TGTGCCAGCAGCTTAGGAGGCGCACAGGGGAATGGCTACACCTTC.

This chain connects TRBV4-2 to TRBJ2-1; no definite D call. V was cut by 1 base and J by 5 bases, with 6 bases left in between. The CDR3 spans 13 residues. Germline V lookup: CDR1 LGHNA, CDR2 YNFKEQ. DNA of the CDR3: TGTGCCAGCAGCCAAGCTAGTCACAATGAGCAGTTCTTC. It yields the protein CASSQASHNEQFF.

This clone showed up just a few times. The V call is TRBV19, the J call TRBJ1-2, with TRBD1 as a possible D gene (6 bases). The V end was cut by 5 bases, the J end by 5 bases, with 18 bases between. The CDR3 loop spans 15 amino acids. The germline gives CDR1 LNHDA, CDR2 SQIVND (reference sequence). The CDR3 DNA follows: TGTGCCAGTAGTCCACCCACTGGACAGAGGTATGGCTACACCTTC. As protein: CASSPPTGQRYGYTF.

CDR3 coding DNA: TGTGCCAGTAGTATCCAACTCGGGAGCTCCTATAATTCACCCCTCCACTTT. Translation: CASSIQLGSSYNSPLHF. The rearrangement uses TRBV19 and TRBJ1-6, with D uncertain. The length of the CDR3 is 17 residues. The V gene lost 3 bases and the J gene lost 0 bases, with 12 bases spanning the gap. CDR1 and CDR2 from the germline V gene are LNHDA and SQIVND (reference sequence).

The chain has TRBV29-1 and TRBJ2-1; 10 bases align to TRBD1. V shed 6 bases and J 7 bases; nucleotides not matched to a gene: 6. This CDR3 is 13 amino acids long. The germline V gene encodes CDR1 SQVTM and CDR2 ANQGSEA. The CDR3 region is CSVGTGEANEQFF. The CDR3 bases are TGCAGCGTGGGGACAGGGGAGGCGAATGAGCAGTTCTTC.

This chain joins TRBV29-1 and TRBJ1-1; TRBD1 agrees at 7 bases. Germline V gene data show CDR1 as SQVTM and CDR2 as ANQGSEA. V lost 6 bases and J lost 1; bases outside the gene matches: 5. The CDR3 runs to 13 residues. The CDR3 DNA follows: TGCAGCGTACGACAGGGAGGGAACACTGAAGCTTTCTTT. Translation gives CSVRQGGNTEAFF.

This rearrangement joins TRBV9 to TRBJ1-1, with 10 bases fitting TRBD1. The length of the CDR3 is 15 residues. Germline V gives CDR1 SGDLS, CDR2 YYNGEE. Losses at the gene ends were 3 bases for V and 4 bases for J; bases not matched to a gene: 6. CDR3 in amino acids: CASSEQTGGLTEAFF. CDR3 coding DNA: TGTGCCAGCAGCGAACAGACAGGGGGCCTCACTGAAGCTTTCTTT.

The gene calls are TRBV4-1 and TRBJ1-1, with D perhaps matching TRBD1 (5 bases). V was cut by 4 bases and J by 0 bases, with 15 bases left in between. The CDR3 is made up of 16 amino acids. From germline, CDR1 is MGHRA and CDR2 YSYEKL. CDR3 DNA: TGCGCCAGCAGCCTTAGTAGTGGCAGGGTGAACACTGAAGCTTTCTTT. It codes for CASSLSSGRVNTEAFF.

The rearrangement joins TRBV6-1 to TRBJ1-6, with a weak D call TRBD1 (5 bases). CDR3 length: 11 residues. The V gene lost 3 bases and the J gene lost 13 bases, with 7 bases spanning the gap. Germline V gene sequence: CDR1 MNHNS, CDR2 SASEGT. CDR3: CASSEGGPLHF. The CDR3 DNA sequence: TGTGCCAGCAGTGAGGGGGGGCCCCTCCACTTT.

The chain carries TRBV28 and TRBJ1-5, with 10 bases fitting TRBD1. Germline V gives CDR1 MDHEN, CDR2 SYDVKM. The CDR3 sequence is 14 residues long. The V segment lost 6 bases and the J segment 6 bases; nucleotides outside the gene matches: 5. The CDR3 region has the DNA TGTGCCAGCAGGGAAGGACAGGGGGGTCAGCCCCAGCATTTT. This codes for CASREGQGGQPQHF.

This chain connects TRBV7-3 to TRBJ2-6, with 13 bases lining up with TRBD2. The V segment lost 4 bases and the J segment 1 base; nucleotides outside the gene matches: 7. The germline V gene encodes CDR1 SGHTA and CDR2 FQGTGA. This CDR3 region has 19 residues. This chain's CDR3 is CASSSTRTSGGSGANVLTF. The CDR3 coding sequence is TGTGCCAGCAGCTCAACCCGGACTAGCGGGGGTTCTGGGGCCAACGTCCTGACTTTC.

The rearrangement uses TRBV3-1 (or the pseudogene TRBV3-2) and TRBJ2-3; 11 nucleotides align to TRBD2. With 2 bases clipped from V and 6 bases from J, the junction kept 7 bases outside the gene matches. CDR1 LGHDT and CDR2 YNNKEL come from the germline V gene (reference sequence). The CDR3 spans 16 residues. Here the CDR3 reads CASSQRTLAGADTQYF. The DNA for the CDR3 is TGTGCCAGCAGCCAACGGACACTAGCGGGGGCCGATACGCAGTATTTT.

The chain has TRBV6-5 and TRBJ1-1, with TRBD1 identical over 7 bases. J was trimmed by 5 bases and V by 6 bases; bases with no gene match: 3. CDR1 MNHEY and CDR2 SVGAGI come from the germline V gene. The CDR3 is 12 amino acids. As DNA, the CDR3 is TGTGCCAGCAGCTGGGACAGAACTGAAGCTTTCTTT. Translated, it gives CASSWDRTEAFF.

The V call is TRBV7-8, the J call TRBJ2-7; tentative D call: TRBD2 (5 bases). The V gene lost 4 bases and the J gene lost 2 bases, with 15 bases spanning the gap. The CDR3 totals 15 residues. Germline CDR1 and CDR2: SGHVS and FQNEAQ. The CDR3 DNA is TGTGCCAGCAGCTCACCCGGACGGGGAACCTACGAGCAGTACTTC. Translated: CASSSPGRGTYEQYF.

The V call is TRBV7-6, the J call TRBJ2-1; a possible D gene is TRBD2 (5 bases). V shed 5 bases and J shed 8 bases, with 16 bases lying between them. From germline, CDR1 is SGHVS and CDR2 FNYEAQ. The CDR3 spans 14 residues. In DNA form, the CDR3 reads TGTGCCAGCAGCGGTAGCGCAAGCACCGATGAGCAGTTCTTC. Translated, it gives CASSGSASTDEQFF.

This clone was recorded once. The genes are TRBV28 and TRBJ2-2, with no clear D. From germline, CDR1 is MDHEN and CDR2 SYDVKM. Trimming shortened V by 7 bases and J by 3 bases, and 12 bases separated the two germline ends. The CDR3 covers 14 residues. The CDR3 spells CASMSRSDTGELFF. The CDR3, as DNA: TGTGCCAGCATGAGCAGGTCGGACACCGGGGAGCTGTTTTTT.

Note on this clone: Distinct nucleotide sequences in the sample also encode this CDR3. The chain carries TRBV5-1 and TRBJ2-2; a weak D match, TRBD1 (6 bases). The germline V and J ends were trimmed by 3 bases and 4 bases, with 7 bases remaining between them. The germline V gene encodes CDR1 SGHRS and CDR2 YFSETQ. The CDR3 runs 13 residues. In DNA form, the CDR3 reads TGCGCCAGCAGCTCACAGGGCACCGGGGAGCTGTTTTTT. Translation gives CASSSQGTGELFF.

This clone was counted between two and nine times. The CDR3 protein is CASSEFGGIYGYTF. The CDR3 region has the DNA TGTGCCAGCAGTGAGTTCGGGGGAATCTATGGCTACACCTTC. The chain has TRBV2 and TRBJ1-2; a weak D match, TRBD1 (5 bases). V lost 3 bases and J lost 4, with 12 bases in between. Germline V gives CDR1 SNHLY, CDR2 FYNNEI. The CDR3 has 14 residues.

The CDR3 spells CASSLEGRDTEAFF. The CDR3 DNA sequence: TGTGCCAGCAGCCTCGAGGGGAGGGACACTGAAGCTTTCTTT. This sequence joins TRBV5-4 and TRBJ1-1; possible D gene TRBD1, 5 bases. Per germline, CDR1 SGHNT and CDR2 YYREEE (reference sequence). The length of the CDR3 is 14 residues. Trimming removed 4 bases from V and 3 bases from J, with 13 bases in between.

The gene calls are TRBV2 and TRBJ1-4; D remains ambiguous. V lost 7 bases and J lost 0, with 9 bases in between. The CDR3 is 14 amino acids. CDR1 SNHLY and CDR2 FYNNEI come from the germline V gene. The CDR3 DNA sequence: TGTGCCAGCAAGGCGGAAGCAACTAATGAAAAACTGTTTTTT. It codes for CASKAEATNEKLFF.

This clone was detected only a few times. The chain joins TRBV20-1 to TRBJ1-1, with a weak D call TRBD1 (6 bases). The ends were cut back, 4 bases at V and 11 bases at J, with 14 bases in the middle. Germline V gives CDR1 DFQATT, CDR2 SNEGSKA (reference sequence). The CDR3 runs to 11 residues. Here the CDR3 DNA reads TGCAGTGCTAAGGACAGTCTCGGTGCTTTCTTT. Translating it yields CSAKDSLGAFF.

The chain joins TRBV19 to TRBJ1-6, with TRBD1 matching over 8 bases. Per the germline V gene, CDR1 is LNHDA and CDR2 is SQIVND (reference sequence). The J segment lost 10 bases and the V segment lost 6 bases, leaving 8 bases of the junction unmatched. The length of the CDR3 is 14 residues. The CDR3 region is CASSYGQGGSPLHF. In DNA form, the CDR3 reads TGTGCCAGTAGCTATGGACAGGGCGGATCACCCCTCCACTTT.

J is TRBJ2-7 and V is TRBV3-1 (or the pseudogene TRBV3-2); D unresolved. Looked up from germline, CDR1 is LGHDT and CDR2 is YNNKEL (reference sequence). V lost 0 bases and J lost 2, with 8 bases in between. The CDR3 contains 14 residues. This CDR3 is CASSQENRAYEQYF. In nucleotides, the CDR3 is TGTGCCAGCAGCCAAGAGAACAGAGCCTACGAGCAGTACTTC.

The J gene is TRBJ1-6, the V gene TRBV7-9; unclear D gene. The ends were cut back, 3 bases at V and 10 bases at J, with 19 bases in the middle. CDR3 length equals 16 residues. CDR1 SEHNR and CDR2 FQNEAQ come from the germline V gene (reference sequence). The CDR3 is CASSLNLPGTPSPLHF. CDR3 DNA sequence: TGTGCCAGCAGCTTGAACTTACCGGGAACACCCTCACCCCTCCACTTT.

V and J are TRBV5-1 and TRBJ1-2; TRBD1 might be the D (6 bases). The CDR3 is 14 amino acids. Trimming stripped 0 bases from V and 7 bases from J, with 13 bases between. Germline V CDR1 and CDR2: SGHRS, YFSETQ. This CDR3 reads CASSLETGRPGYTF. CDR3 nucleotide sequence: TGCGCCAGCAGCTTGGAAACAGGGCGGCCTGGCTACACCTTC.

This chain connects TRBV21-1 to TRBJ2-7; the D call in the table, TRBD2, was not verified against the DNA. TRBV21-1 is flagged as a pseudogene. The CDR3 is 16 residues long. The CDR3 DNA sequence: TGTGCCAGCAGCAAAGTCGAGAATGAGAGCTCCTACGAGCAGTACTTC. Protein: CASSKVENESSYEQYF.